The rows below give T cell receptor beta chains drawn from one sample of a study of cytomegalovirus exposure and HLA in healthy donors. Produced via immunoSEQ multiplex PCR; TCRdb's table is partial and in-frame only. The top ten hold roughly 5% of the sample, which has tens of thousands of clones, less than 85% seen once. Input material: PBMCs. The receptor source for this set is a man between 25 and 39 years old in good health and CMV-seropositive. Each CDR3 is given without its conserved first and last residue.

V gene,CDR3 protein
TRBV5-1,ASSLGLGYGYT
TRBV9,ASSVGSGKNEQF
TRBV7-3,ASSPGTRYNEQF
TRBV6-5,ASSPEENTEAF
TRBV30,AWSVHYEQY
TRBV7-2,ASRATGIYGYT
TRBV27,ASSWGGGENIQY
TRBV5-1,ASSLDTGTDTQY
TRBV12-1,ASSFGAGNSYNEQF
TRBV27,ASKAETGGPEQY
TRBV5-1,ASSLAGLPNSPLH
TRBV6-6,ASSYSVLYEQY
TRBV27,ASSYVGAGSPLH
TRBV19,ASKRGTGADEKLF
TRBV14,ASSQATGEAF
TRBV5-4,ASSLGQGVVDTQY
TRBV4-2,ASSQSLPGTGYDTQY
TRBV6-6,ASTTGGHGSYEQY
TRBV13,ASSTGTSGRTDTQY
TRBV5-4,ASSRVLGELF
TRBV9,ASSETSGPNTGELF
TRBV4-2,ASSQESDYQETQY
TRBV6-6,ASTRMRGQGSDTQY
TRBV7-3,ASSRTLNEQF
TRBV5-1,ASSSGTVGLYGYT
TRBV5-1,ASSFTAALQGAGSPLH
TRBV7-9,ASSWASVSYNEQF
TRBV18,ASSPRQGRSSGELF
TRBV28,ASSPGDRVHQPQH
TRBV4-2,ASSQAPSGGGGETQY
TRBV14,ASSDRLVREQF
TRBV5-1,ASSLEGASTDTQY
TRBV2,ASTLQRGSETQY
TRBV2,ASSIYEQY
TRBV7-9,ASTSPGLGGTDTQY
TRBV10-3,AISETYRGSRQETQY
TRBV6-6,ASSDKLGQGNTEAF
TRBV7-9,ASSFPSGGLETQY
TRBV5-1,ASRTSGGGYNEQF
TRBV7-9,ASSLESWAAEAF
TRBV7-2,ASSSGQADEKLF
TRBV9,ASSPGQGATSQH